This T cell receptor (beta chain) was obtained from a study of blood T cell repertoires in COVID-19. Across the study: The samples span acute and convalescent COVID-19 from the United States, Italy and Spain.

Enrolment of Seattle patients took place during active infection, and they were followed longitudinally. Under the authors' procedure: How many nucleated cells were present was estimated from reference gene primer amplification. Some clones are missing from TCRdb's copy, which holds only in-frame ones; the method was immunoSEQ multiplex PCR. V and J calls and clone size are given by that table; D and trimming were obtained from the DNA. The sample holds about 240,000 clones; roughly 76% are singletons and the top ten take 7.5%. This clone appeared a few times. Looked up from germline, CDR1 is MNHEY and CDR2 is SMNVEV (reference sequence). The J segment lost 3 bases and the V segment lost 3 bases, leaving 4 bases of the junction unmatched. This CDR3 region has 15 residues.

The chain is built from TRBV27 and TRBJ2-3, with 9 bases fitting TRBD2. This sequence originates from a woman at least 80 years old with COVID-19, enrolled during active disease. The specimen was peripheral blood. The CDR3 nucleotides are TGTGCCAGCAGTTTGCTAGCGGGGAATACAGATACGCAGTATTTT. Residues: CASSLLAGNTDTQYF.